This T cell receptor (beta chain) was sequenced during a study of blood T cells in healthy people across ages. Study-wide results and limits: More naive CD4+ cells and higher diversity marked long-lived donors relative to aged donors.

This clonotype was counted only a few times. Its antigen is currently unknown. A J-beta primer mix and a sample-barcoded 5' primer were used in a second PCR of roughly 7 to 12 cycles. TCRdb reprocessed the 5' RACE reads via MiXCR and lists one record per CDR3 protein. The sample lists around 280,000 distinct CDR3 sequences, 27% seen once, with 29% in the top ten. The receptor was derived from a woman between 70 and 85 years old in good health. Sequenced: blood.

In DNA form, the CDR3 reads TGTGCCAGCTCACCAACTGTAACAGGGCTCGAGCAGTACTTC. Translation: CASSPTVTGLEQYF. This chain connects TRBV18 to TRBJ2-5, with D possibly TRBD1 on 6 matching bases. The DNA end is a closer match to TRBJ2-7, so the J assignment may be wrong. The CDR3 length is 14 residues. CDR1 is KGHSH, CDR2 LQKENI, per germline.